The TCR beta chain under discussion was sequenced for a study of cytomegalovirus exposure and HLA in healthy donors. Study background: In an earlier analysis, 95 million to 140 million unique TCR beta sequences were found from 150 million to 200 million T cells.

The primer mix had 60 Vbeta and 13 Jbeta primers. Clones were sequenced by immunoSEQ multiplex PCR, and TCRdb holds only the in-frame ones, with some missing. The sample consists of roughly 170,000 clones, roughly 83% of them appearing once. About this clone: Its antigen is not known.

Germline-derived CDR1 and CDR2 are LNHDA and SQIVND (reference sequence). With 4 bases removed from V and 0 bases from J, the gap between germline ends came to 15 bases. The CDR3 totals 16 residues. Study results and caveats: Researchers counted roughly 150 TCR beta chains as cytomegalovirus-associated. Indistinguishability led to the exclusion of some V segments, TRBV6-2 and TRBV6-3 included. A later examination showed that TCR association rates differed by HLA locus, with DRB1 most and HLA-C fewest.

This chain links TRBV19 with TRBJ1-1, with D perhaps matching TRBD1 (5 bases). What was sequenced was PBMCs. The sequence was obtained from a man aged 25 to 45 in good health and CMV-seronegative. This chain's CDR3 is CASSTGLTVMNTEAFF. CDR3 nucleotides: TGTGCCAGTAGTACAGGATTGACAGTCATGAACACTGAAGCTTTCTTT.